This T cell receptor (beta chain) stems from a study of blood T cell repertoires in COVID-19. About the research overall: The United States, Italy and Spain supplied acute and convalescent COVID-19 samples. T cells, B-cell-depleted T cells, or PBMCs provided the cDNA or gDNA that served as material.

Study processing details: Estimates of nucleated cell counts were drawn from the amplification of reference gene primers. This table comes from immunoSEQ multiplex PCR, and its TCRdb copy is limited to in-frame clones, with some not included. V and J calls plus clone size are reproduced from that table; the DNA served to infer D and trimming. Here the sample spans 250,000 to 300,000 clones, 75% to 90% being singletons. The receptor was derived from a woman aged 45-60 years who had recovered from COVID-19. Sequencing input: peripheral blood.

The CDR3 region is CASSQDMTGWDEQYF. The CDR3 DNA sequence: TGCGCCAGCAGCCAAGATATGACAGGGTGGGATGAGCAGTACTTC. The chain links TRBV4-1 to TRBJ2-7; 7 nucleotides align to TRBD1. With V trimmed by 0 bases and J by 7 bases, 9 bases remained unmatched. Per the germline V gene, CDR1 is MGHRA and CDR2 is YSYEKL. The CDR3 length is 15 residues.